A selection of T cell receptor beta chains follows, all from one sample in a study of blood T cell repertoires in COVID-19. Sequencing used immunoSEQ multiplex PCR; TCRdb keeps in-frame clones, though not all of them. The sample contains over 200,000 clones, roughly 90% of which appear only once. What was sequenced was peripheral blood. These receptors came from an older woman with acute or convalescent COVID-19. CDR3s include the opening cysteine and the closing phenylalanine or tryptophan. The D gene is left open where the match is weak. Rows give clone size only sometimes, using once, few, many, or a class for an expanded clone.

>TRBD2|few|TRBV18|TRBJ2-2
TGTGCCAGCTCACCCCGGGACTACTCTGGGGAGCTGTTTTTT
CASSPRDYSGELFF
>TRBD1|few|TRBV6-1|TRBJ1-6
TGTGCCAGCAGTGAAGCGATTCCGGGACAGGGCTATTTCCTCCACTTT
CASSEAIPGQGYFLHF
>-|-|TRBV6-5|TRBJ1-1
TGTGCCAGCCCGGGACAGAACACTGAAGCTTTCTTT
CASPGQNTEAFF
>-|-|TRBV7-2|TRBJ2-5
TGTGCCAGCAGAAGATGGGGCCAACTTCAAGAGACCCAGTACTTC
CASRRWGQLQETQYF
>-|-|TRBV11-3|TRBJ1-2
TGTGCCAGCAGCTTACACGGGGGTAAAGGCTACACCTTC
CASSLHGGKGYTF
>-|-|TRBV5-4|TRBJ2-2
TGTGCCAGCAGCAAGGACCTAGAGGGCCTCACCGGGGAGCTGTTTTTT
CASSKDLEGLTGELFF
>TRBD2|-|TRBV4-3|TRBJ2-1
TGCGCCAGCAGCCAAGCTTGGGGACTAGCGGGAGGTCTAAGCTCCTACAATGAGCAGTTCTTC
CASSQAWGLAGGLSSYNEQFF
>-|-|TRBV24-1|TRBJ1-2
TGTGCCACCAGTGACCGACAGGGCTACACCTTC
CATSDRQGYTF
>TRBD1|-|TRBV4-1|TRBJ2-5
TGCGCCAGCAGCCACGAGGACAGGGTGGGTGAGACCCAGTACTTC
CASSHEDRVGETQYF
>TRBD1|-|TRBV4-2|TRBJ1-4
TGTGCCAGCAGCCAAGGGACAGGGGGGTTTACTAATGAAAAACTGTTTTTT
CASSQGTGGFTNEKLFF
>TRBD1|-|TRBV6-6|TRBJ1-5
TGTGCCACCATCAGGTCAGGTGACAGGGCTAGTCAGCCCCAGCATTTT
CATIRSGDRASQPQHF
>-|-|TRBV10-1|TRBJ2-3
TGCGCCAGCAGTGACTTCCTTTCCACAGATACGCAGTATTTT
CASSDFLSTDTQYF
>TRBD1|-|TRBV2|TRBJ2-2
TGTGCCAGCAGTAGACAGACAGGGTACACCGGGGAGCTGTTTTTT
CASSRQTGYTGELFF
>-|-|TRBV27|TRBJ1-5
TGTGCCAGCAGCCACCGCGGAGGCAATCAGCCCCAGCATTTT
CASSHRGGNQPQHF
>TRBD1|-|TRBV5-1|TRBJ1-1
TGCGCCAGCAGAATTGGTACAGGGGGAGTGAACACTGAAGCTTTCTTT
CASRIGTGGVNTEAFF
>-|-|TRBV24-1|TRBJ1-5
TGTGCCACCAGTGATAAGGGACACCCCGACCAGCCCCAGCATTTT
CATSDKGHPDQPQHF
>-|-|TRBV27|TRBJ1-4
TGTGCCAGCAGTTTTGAGGGTTCGGCTTCCTGGAAACTGTTTTTT
CASSFEGSASWKLFF
>-|-|TRBV10-2|TRBJ2-3
TGCGCCAGCAGTGAGGTACCGGGACTCCGCACAGATACGCAGTATTTT
CASSEVPGLRTDTQYF
>-|-|TRBV18|TRBJ2-7
TGTGCCAGCTCATCGGGGGAAGCTAACGAGCAGTACTTC
CASSSGEANEQYF
>-|once|TRBV20-1|TRBJ1-2
TGCAGTGCTAGAGAGTCGTCTGGCTACACCTTC
CSARESSGYTF
>TRBD2|-|TRBV20-1|TRBJ2-3
TGCAGTGCTAGTTCCAGCGGGAGCGGTTCCGTGGATACGCAGTATTTT
CSASSSGSGSVDTQYF
>TRBD1|-|TRBV3-1/TRBV3-2|TRBJ2-5
TGTGCCAGCAGCCAAGGAACCGGACAGGGGGAGGGGACCCAGTACTTC
CASSQGTGQGEGTQYF
>-|-|TRBV28|TRBJ1-2
TGTGCCAGCAGTTCCTACAGGGAATCTAACTATGGCTACACCTTC
CASSSYRESNYGYTF
>-|-|TRBV19|TRBJ2-1
TGTGCCAGTAGTATAGGGGACTCCAACTCCTACAATGAGCAGTTCTTC
CASSIGDSNSYNEQFF
>-|-|TRBV19|TRBJ2-7
TGTGCCAGTAGTAGAACCGGGGGTGCAAAGACCTACGAGCAGTACTTC
CASSRTGGAKTYEQYF
>-|-|TRBV18|TRBJ2-3
TGTGCCAGCTCACCACGGCTAGTAGGTATGACAGATACGCAGTATTTT
CASSPRLVGMTDTQYF
>-|-|TRBV21-1|TRBJ1-6
TGTGCCAGCAGCAAAGAAGTAAGGAGGGACAGGGTCTCGGCCCTCCACTTT
CASSKEVRRDRVSALHF
>TRBD1|-|TRBV6-5|TRBJ1-5
TGTGCCAGCAGTTACAAAAGGACAGGGAATCAGCCCCAGCATTTT
CASSYKRTGNQPQHF
>TRBD2|-|TRBV20-1|TRBJ2-3
TGCAGTGCTAGTGGACTAGCGGGCAGCACAGATACGCAGTATTTT
CSASGLAGSTDTQYF